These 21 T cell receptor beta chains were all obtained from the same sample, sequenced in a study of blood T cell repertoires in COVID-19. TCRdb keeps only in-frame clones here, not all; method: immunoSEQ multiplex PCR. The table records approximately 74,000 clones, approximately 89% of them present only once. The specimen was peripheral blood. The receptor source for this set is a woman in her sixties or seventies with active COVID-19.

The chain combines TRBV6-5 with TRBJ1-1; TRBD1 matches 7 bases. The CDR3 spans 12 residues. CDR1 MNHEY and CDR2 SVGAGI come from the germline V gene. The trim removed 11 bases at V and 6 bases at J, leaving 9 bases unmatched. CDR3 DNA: TGTGCCGCTCGGGACAGAGGCGCTGAAGCTTTCTTT. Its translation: CAARDRGAEAFF.

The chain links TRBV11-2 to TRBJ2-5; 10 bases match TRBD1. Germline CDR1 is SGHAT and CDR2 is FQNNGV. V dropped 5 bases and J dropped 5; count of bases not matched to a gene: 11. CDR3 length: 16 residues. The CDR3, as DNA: TGTGCCAGCAGCCGCTCTGGATGGGACAGGGGTGAGACCCAGTACTTC. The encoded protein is CASSRSGWDRGETQYF.

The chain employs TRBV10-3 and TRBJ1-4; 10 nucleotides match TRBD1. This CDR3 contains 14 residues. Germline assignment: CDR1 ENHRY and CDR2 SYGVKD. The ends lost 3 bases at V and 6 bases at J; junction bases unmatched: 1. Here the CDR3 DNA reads TGTGCCATCAGTGAAGGGACAGGGGATGAAAAACTGTTTTTT. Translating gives CAISEGTGDEKLFF.

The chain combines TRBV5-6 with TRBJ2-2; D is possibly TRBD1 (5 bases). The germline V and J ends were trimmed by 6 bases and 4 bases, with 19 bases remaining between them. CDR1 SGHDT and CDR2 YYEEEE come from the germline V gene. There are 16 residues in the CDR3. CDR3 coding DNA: TGTGCCAGCACTCAAAGGGCGGACACGATCACCGGGGAGCTGTTTTTT. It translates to CASTQRADTITGELFF.

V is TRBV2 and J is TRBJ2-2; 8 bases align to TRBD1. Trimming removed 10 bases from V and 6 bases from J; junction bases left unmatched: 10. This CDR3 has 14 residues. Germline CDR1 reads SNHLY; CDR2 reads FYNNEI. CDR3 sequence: CATSRTGRSGELFF. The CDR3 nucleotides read TGTGCCACCTCGAGGACAGGGAGGTCCGGGGAGCTGTTTTTT.

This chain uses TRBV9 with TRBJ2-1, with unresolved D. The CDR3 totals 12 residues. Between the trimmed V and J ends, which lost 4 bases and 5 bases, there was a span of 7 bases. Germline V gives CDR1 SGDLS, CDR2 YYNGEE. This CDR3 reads CASSQHNNEQFF. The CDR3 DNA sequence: TGTGCCAGCAGCCAACACAACAATGAGCAGTTCTTC.

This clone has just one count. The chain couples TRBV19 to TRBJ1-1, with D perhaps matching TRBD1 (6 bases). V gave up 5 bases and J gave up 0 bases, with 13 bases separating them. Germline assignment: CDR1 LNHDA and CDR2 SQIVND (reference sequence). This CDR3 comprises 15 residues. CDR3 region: CASSAADSLNTEAFF. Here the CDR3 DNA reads TGTGCCAGTAGTGCGGCGGACAGTCTGAACACTGAAGCTTTCTTT.

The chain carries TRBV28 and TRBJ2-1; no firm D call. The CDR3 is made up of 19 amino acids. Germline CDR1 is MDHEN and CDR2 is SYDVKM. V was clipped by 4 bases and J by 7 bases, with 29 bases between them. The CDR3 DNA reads TGTGCCAGCAGTTATGCCTCCCCCAGCTCGCCCTCTTTCAGGAATGAGCAGTTCTTC. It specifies CASSYASPSSPSFRNEQFF.

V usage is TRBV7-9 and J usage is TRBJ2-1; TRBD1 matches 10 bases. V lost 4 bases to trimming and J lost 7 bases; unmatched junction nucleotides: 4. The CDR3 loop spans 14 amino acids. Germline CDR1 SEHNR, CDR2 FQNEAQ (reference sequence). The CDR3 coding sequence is TGTGCCAGCAGCTCCCGGACAGGGGGAAATGAGCAGTTCTTC. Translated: CASSSRTGGNEQFF.

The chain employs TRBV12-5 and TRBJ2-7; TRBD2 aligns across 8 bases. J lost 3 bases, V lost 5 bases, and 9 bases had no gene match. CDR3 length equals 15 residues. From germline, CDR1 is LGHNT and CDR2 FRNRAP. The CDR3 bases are TGTGCTAGTGGTCTCCGGGGGGGCTACTGCTACGAGCAGTACTTC. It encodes CASGLRGGYCYEQYF.

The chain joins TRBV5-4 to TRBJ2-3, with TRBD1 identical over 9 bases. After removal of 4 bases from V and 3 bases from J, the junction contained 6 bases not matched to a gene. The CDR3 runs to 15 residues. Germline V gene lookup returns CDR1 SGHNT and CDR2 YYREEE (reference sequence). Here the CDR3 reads CASSPPGQGTDTQYF. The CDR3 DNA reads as TGTGCCAGCAGCCCTCCCGGACAGGGGACAGATACGCAGTATTTT.

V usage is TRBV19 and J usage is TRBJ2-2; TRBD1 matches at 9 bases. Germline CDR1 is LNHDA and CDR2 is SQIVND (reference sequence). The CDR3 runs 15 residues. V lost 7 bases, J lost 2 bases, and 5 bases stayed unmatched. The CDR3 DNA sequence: TGTGCCAGTACCCGGGACAGGGTAAACACCGGGGAGCTGTTTTTT. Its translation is CASTRDRVNTGELFF.

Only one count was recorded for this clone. CDR3 sequence reads: CASNPAGIGNTEAFF. In DNA, the CDR3 is TGTGCCAGTAACCCGGCGGGGATTGGGAACACTGAAGCTTTCTTT. This chain connects TRBV19 to TRBJ1-1; the D is unclear. Deletions cut 7 bases from V and 1 base from J, with 16 bases between. Germline CDR1 and CDR2: LNHDA and SQIVND (reference sequence). The CDR3 consists of 15 residues. The entire variable domain, with the rest obtained from reference TRBV19 and TRBJ1-1, is as follows: DGGITQSPKYLFRKEGQNVTLSCEQNLNHDAMYWYRQDPGQGLRLIYYSQIVNDFQKGDIAEGYSVSREKKESFPLTVTSAQKNPTAFYLCASNPAGIGNTEAFFGQGTRLTVV.

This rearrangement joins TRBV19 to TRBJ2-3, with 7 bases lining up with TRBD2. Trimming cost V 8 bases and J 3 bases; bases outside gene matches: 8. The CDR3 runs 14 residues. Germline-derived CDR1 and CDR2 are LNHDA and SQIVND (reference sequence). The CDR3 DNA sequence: TGTGCCAGTGGGGCTAGCGGAATTACAGATACGCAGTATTTT. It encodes CASGASGITDTQYF.

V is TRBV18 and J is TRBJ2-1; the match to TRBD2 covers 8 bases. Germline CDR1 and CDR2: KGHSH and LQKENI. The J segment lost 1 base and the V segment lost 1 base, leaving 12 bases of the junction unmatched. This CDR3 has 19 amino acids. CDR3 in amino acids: CASSPQVIGRAGSYNEQFF. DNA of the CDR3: TGTGCCAGCTCACCACAGGTGATCGGGAGGGCCGGGTCCTACAATGAGCAGTTCTTC.

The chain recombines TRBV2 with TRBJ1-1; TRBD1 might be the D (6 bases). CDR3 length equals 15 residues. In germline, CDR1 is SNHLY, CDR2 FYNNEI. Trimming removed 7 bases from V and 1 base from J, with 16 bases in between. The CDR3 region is CASNLGGARNTEAFF. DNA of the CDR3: TGTGCCAGCAATTTGGGGGGGGCCCGGAACACTGAAGCTTTCTTT.

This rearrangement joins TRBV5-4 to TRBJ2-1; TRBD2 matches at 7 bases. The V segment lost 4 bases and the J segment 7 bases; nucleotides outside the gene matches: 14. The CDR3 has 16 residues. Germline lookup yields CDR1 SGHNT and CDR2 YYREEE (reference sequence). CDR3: CASSTEPTLAVNEQFF. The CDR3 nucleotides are TGTGCCAGCAGCACCGAACCTACTCTAGCGGTAAATGAGCAGTTCTTC.

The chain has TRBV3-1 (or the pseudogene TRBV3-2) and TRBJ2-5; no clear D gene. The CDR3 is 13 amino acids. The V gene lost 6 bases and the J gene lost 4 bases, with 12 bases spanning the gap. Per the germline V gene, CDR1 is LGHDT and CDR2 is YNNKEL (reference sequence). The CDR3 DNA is TGTGCCAGCAGGCCCCGGGTGGGAGAGACCCAGTACTTC. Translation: CASRPRVGETQYF.

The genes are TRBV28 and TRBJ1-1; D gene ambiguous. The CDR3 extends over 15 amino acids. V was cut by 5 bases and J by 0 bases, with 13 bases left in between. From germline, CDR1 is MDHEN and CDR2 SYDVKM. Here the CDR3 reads CASSKRLDMNTEAFF. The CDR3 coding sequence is TGTGCCAGCAGTAAAAGATTAGACATGAACACTGAAGCTTTCTTT.

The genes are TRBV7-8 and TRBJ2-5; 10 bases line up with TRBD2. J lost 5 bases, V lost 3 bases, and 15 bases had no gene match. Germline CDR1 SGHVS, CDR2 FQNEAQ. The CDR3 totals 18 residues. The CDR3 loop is CASSFGRGTSDFWETQYF. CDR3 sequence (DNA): TGTGCCAGCAGCTTCGGCCGGGGGACTAGCGATTTCTGGGAGACCCAGTACTTC. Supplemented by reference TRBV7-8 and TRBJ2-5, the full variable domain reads GAGVSQSPRYKVAKRGQDVALRCDPISGHVSLFWYQQALGQGPEFLTYFQNEAQLDKSGLPSDRFFAERPEGSVSTLKIQRTQQEDSAVYLCASSFGRGTSDFWETQYFGPGTRLLVL.

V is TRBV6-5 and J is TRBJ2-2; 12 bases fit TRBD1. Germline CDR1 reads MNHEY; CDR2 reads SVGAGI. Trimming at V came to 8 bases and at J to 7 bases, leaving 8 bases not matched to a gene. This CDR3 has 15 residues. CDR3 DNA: TGTGCCAGCTGCCGGGACAGGGGGCGAGTCGGGGAGCTGTTTTTT. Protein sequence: CASCRDRGRVGELFF.